This TCR beta chain is from a study of blood T cell repertoires in COVID-19. Across the study: Acute and convalescent COVID-19 specimens originated in the United States, Italy and Spain. Sample material is recorded as cDNA or gDNA derived from T cells, B-cell-depleted T cells, or PBMCs.

As processed by the authors: Reference gene primer amplification gave estimated nucleated cell counts. Produced via immunoSEQ multiplex PCR; TCRdb's table is partial and in-frame only. V and J calls and clone size are given by that table; D and trimming were obtained from the DNA. The table shows about 280,000 clones, with 86% occurring only once. Seattle enrolled patients during active infection and tracked them longitudinally. The sequenced sample was peripheral blood. This receptor was obtained from a woman aged 65 to 85 with COVID-19, enrolled during active disease.

Here the CDR3 DNA reads TGCAGCGCCGTCCGGGTATGGGACACTGAAGCTTTCTTT. Its protein is CSAVRVWDTEAFF. This chain uses TRBV29-1 with TRBJ1-1; no clear D. The CDR3 covers 13 residues. CDR1 is SQVTM, CDR2 ANQGSEA, per germline. Trimming cost V 7 bases and J 3 bases, with 15 bases left between them.